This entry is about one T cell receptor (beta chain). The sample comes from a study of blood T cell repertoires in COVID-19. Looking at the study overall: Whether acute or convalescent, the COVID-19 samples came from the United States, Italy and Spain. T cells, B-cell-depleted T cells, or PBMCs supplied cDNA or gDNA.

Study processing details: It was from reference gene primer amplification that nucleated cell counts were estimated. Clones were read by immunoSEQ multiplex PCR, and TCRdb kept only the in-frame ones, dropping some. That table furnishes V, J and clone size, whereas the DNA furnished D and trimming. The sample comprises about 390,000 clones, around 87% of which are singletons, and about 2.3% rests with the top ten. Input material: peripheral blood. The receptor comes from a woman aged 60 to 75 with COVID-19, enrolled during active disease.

The CDR3 bases are TGTGCCAGCAGCTTATTGGGGGCAGCAAACACTGAAGCTTTCTTT. Its translation is CASSLLGAANTEAFF. The chain has TRBV7-3 and TRBJ1-1; tentative D call: TRBD1 (6 bases). CDR1 is SGHTA, CDR2 FQGTGA, per germline. The CDR3 is 15 residues long. V was shortened by 2 bases and J by 2 bases, with 12 bases between the two germline ends.